This paragraph reports one TCR beta chain. The antigen is unknown. Possible read error: a much larger clone is one base away. A sample-barcoded 5' primer and a J-beta primer mix were used in a second PCR of roughly 7 to 11 cycles. In TCRdb, the 5' RACE reads were re-called with MiXCR into one record per CDR3 protein. The data show around 670,000 distinct CDR3 sequences, with about 30% seen just once and 15% to 17% held by the top ten. This specimen comes from a study of blood T cells in healthy people across ages. Study summary: About one barcoded beta molecule was captured per two T cells (by template switching).

Trimming removed 10 bases from V and 0 bases from J; junction bases left unmatched: 8. This CDR3 spans 16 amino acids. The V gene's germline CDR1 is WSHSY and CDR2 SAAADI. Study results and caveats: Aged donors had fewer naive CD4+ cells and lower diversity than long-lived donors. Lack of knowledge of donor CMV status possibly confounded expanded clonotype changes.

Extracted total RNA amounted to at least 5 micrograms for each sample. This receptor was taken from a woman aged 80 or over in good health. Material: blood. This sequence joins TRBV10-2 and TRBJ1-4, with 10 bases fitting TRBD1. The CDR3 DNA reads as TGCGCCAACAACGGACAGGGGGACGCAACTAATGAAAAACTGTTTTTT. As protein: CANNGQGDATNEKLFF.